The 18 T cell receptor beta chains presented below share a single source sample, sequenced in a study of shared clonotypes between healthy human individuals (dated by TCRdb to the early 2020s). CD8 naive samples were CD45RO-negative cells positively selected for CCR7, giving a CD45RA+CCR7+ population that excluded TemRA cells. Preparation of the library involved the immunoSEQ multiplex PCR assay. This is the immuneACCESS table as TCRdb keeps it, with only in-frame sequences that have V and J called. A part of the clones is gone; compared with another copy, unresolved V genes explain less than half, and the rest is unexplained. Counted in this sample were hundreds of thousands of clones; 95% to 98% of them appeared once. Together, the top ten hold 0.3% of the sample. The sequenced sample was naive CD8+ T cells sorted from blood. This sample's cell subset or site label indicates: CD45RA+CCR7+. The receptors come from a man aged 25-40 years in good health.

The gene calls are TRBV7-9 and TRBJ2-1, with TRBD2 matching over 8 bases. Per germline, CDR1 SEHNR and CDR2 FQNEAQ (reference sequence). With 4 bases clipped from V and 10 bases from J, the junction kept 12 bases outside the gene matches. CDR3 length equals 15 residues. CDR3 in amino acids: CASSSSGGPQQEQFF. Here the CDR3 DNA reads TGTGCCAGCAGCTCAAGCGGGGGACCTCAACAAGAGCAGTTCTTC.

The V call is TRBV5-6, the J call TRBJ1-3; D not certain. Trimming stripped 0 bases from V and 0 bases from J, with 19 bases between. Germline lookup yields CDR1 SGHDT and CDR2 YYEEEE. CDR3 length: 19 residues. The CDR3 protein is CASSLANTAALSSGNTIYF. Written as DNA, the CDR3 is TGTGCCAGCAGCTTGGCCAACACGGCAGCCCTAAGCTCTGGAAACACCATATATTTT.

The rearrangement uses TRBV7-9 and TRBJ1-1; D is undetermined. Trimming shortened V by 1 base and J by 0 bases, and 12 bases separated the two germline ends. The CDR3 runs to 16 residues. Germline V gene lookup returns CDR1 SEHNR and CDR2 FQNEAQ (reference sequence). The CDR3, as DNA: TGTGCCAGCAGCTTAGTCATTAGCGGTCTGAACACTGAAGCTTTCTTT. Amino acids: CASSLVISGLNTEAFF. Full variable domain (remainder filled in from reference TRBV7-9 and TRBJ1-1): DTGVSQNPRHKITKRGQNVTFRCDPISEHNRLYWYRQTLGQGPEFLTYFQNEAQLEKSRLLSDRFSAERPKGSFSTLEIQRTEQGDSAMYLCASSLVISGLNTEAFFGQGTRLTVV.

The V and J genes are TRBV4-1 and TRBJ1-2, with D unclear. Per the germline V gene, CDR1 is MGHRA and CDR2 is YSYEKL. The V and J ends lost 1 base and 3 bases respectively, with 9 bases between them. The CDR3 is 14 amino acids. As DNA, the CDR3 is TGCGCCAGCAGCCAAGGGAATGCCTACTATGGCTACACCTTC. Its translation: CASSQGNAYYGYTF.

The chain is built from TRBV27 and TRBJ2-5, with D maybe TRBD1 (6 bases). Germline-derived CDR1 and CDR2 are MNHEY and SMNVEV (reference sequence). Trimming cost V 0 bases and J 6 bases, with 11 bases left between them. The CDR3 consists of 14 residues. In DNA form, the CDR3 reads TGTGCCAGCAGTTTATCGAACGACAGGCAGACCCAGTACTTC. Residues: CASSLSNDRQTQYF.

The genes are TRBV23-1 and TRBJ2-2; D is uncertain. TRBV23-1 is placed among ORFs of uncertain function. The CDR3 totals 15 residues. V lost 7 bases, J lost 9 bases, and 21 bases lay in between. As DNA, the CDR3 is TGCGCCAGCAACAAGATTCGGACCGGTCCGCGGGAGCTGTTTTTT. Its protein product is CASNKIRTGPRELFF.

The rearrangement links TRBV9 to TRBJ2-1, with D hard to call. CDR3 length: 15 residues. The germline V gene has CDR1 SGDLS and CDR2 YYNGEE. Deletions cut 4 bases from V and 8 bases from J, with 19 bases between. CDR3 sequence (DNA): TGTGCCAGCAGCCCCCACACCTTTACTGCAGATGAGCAGTTCTTC. It is translated as CASSPHTFTADEQFF.

The chain uses TRBV7-8 and TRBJ2-1, with D possibly TRBD1 on 5 matching bases. This CDR3 contains 14 residues. Germline values: CDR1 SGHVS, CDR2 FQNEAQ. V lost 1 base and J lost 3, with 7 bases in between. The CDR3 DNA is TGTGCCAGCAGCTTAGGACAGCTCTACAATGAGCAGTTCTTC. This encodes CASSLGQLYNEQFF.

This chain joins TRBV14 and TRBJ1-2; 7 positions agree with TRBD1. CDR3 length: 16 residues. From germline, CDR1 is SGHDN and CDR2 FVKESK. After removal of 0 bases from V and 4 bases from J, the junction contained 8 bases not matched to a gene. This chain's CDR3 is CASSQETGIPSYGYTF. CDR3 in DNA: TGTGCCAGCAGCCAAGAGACAGGGATCCCATCCTATGGCTACACCTTC.

The chain is built from TRBV27 and TRBJ2-1; TRBD2 agrees at 10 bases. The CDR3 totals 16 residues. Germline CDR1 MNHEY, CDR2 SMNVEV (reference sequence). J lost 12 bases, V lost 8 bases, and 19 bases had no gene match. CDR3 nucleotides: TGTGCCAGCGGCCTACCTCAAGGAGCGGGGGGGATGGGGCAGTTCTTC. It encodes CASGLPQGAGGMGQFF.

This rearrangement joins TRBV5-1 to TRBJ2-1, with 12 bases matching TRBD2. The ends lost 4 bases at V and 4 bases at J; junction bases unmatched: 9. Germline CDR1 SGHRS, CDR2 YFSETQ. The CDR3 covers 17 residues. CDR3 coding DNA: TGCGCCAGCAGCAAGGGGACTAGCGGGCCTCCTTACAATGAGCAGTTCTTC. This gives the protein CASSKGTSGPPYNEQFF.

This chain connects TRBV30 to TRBJ1-1; the D gene is possibly TRBD1 (5 bases). The V gene lost 5 bases and the J gene lost 5 bases, with 18 bases spanning the gap. Looked up from germline, CDR1 is GTSNPN and CDR2 is SVGIG (reference sequence). This CDR3 spans 14 amino acids. The CDR3: CAWGTGQGRTEAFF. CDR3 in DNA: TGTGCCTGGGGAACAGGACAAGGACGGACTGAAGCTTTCTTT.

CDR3 DNA sequence: TGTGCCACCAGCAGAGTAGGGTCCGGGGAGCTGTTTTTT. Encoded protein: CATSRVGSGELFF. V and J are TRBV15 and TRBJ2-2, with unresolved D. The V end lost 1 base, the J end lost 6 bases, and 6 bases lay between the germline ends. Looked up from germline, CDR1 is LNHNV and CDR2 is YYDKDF (reference sequence). CDR3 length: 13 residues.

The rearrangement links TRBV4-3 to TRBJ1-3, with D tentatively TRBD1 (6 bases). Trimming removed 0 bases from V and 2 bases from J, with 8 bases in between. This CDR3 contains 15 residues. The germline V gene encodes CDR1 LGHNA and CDR2 YSLEER. CDR3 sequence: CASSQDWTAGNTIYF. The CDR3 DNA follows: TGCGCCAGCAGCCAAGATTGGACAGCTGGAAACACCATATATTTT.

This clone is a singleton in its sample. The V and J genes are TRBV13 and TRBJ2-1, with 7 bases identical to TRBD2. CDR1 PRHDT and CDR2 FYEKMQ come from the germline V gene (reference sequence). The J segment lost 4 bases and the V segment lost 5 bases, leaving 5 bases of the junction unmatched. The CDR3 covers 14 residues. For the CDR3, the DNA is TGTGCCAGCAGCCCCGGGACTACATACAATGAGCAGTTCTTC. It encodes CASSPGTTYNEQFF.

J is TRBJ1-1 and V is TRBV7-2; the D is unclear. V was trimmed by 3 bases and J by 7 bases, leaving 6 bases between them. There are 11 residues in the CDR3. Germline CDR1 reads SGHTA; CDR2 reads FQGNSA. The CDR3 bases are TGTGCCAGCAGCTTTACAGATGAAGCTTTCTTT. Residues: CASSFTDEAFF. The whole variable domain, remainder taken from reference TRBV7-2 and TRBJ1-1, is GAGVSQSPSNKVTEKGKDVELRCDPISGHTALYWYRQSLGQGLEFLIYFQGNSAPDKSGLPSDRFSAERTGGSVSTLTIQRTQQEDSAVYLCASSFTDEAFFGQGTRLTVV.

The CDR3 reads CATSRYQETQYF. DNA of the CDR3: TGTGCCACCAGCAGGTACCAAGAGACCCAGTACTTC. V and J are TRBV15 and TRBJ2-5; D gene unclear. Germline V gives CDR1 LNHNV, CDR2 YYDKDF (reference sequence). V lost 3 bases to trimming and J lost 0 bases, with 2 bases between them. This CDR3 has 12 residues.

The rearrangement links TRBV5-1 to TRBJ2-1; 11 bases align to TRBD1. Germline trimming cut 0 bases from V and 6 bases from J; bases unmatched to any gene: 11. Germline CDR1 reads SGHRS; CDR2 reads YFSETQ. The CDR3 consists of 18 residues. The CDR3 loop is CASSLVGQGVLEVNEQFF. Written as DNA, the CDR3 is TGCGCCAGCAGCTTGGTGGGACAGGGGGTATTGGAAGTCAATGAGCAGTTCTTC.